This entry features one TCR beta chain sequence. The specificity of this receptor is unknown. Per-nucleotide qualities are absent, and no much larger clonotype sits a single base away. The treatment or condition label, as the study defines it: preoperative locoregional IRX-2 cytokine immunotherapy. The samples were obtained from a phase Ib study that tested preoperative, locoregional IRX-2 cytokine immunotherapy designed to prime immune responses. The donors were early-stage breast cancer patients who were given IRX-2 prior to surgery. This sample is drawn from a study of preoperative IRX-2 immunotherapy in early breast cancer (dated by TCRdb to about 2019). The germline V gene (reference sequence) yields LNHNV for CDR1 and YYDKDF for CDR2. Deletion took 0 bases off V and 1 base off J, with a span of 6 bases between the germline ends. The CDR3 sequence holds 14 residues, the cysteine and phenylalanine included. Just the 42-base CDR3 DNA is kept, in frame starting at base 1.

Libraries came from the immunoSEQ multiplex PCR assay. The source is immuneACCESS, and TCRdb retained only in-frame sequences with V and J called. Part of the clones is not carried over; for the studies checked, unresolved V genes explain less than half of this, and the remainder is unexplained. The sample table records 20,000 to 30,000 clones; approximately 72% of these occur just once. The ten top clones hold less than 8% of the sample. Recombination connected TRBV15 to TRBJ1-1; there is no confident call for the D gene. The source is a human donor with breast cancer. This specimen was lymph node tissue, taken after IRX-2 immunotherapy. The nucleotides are TGTGCCACCAGCAGAGATCTCAAGAACACTGAAGCTTTCTTT. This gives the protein CATSRDLKNTEAFF.